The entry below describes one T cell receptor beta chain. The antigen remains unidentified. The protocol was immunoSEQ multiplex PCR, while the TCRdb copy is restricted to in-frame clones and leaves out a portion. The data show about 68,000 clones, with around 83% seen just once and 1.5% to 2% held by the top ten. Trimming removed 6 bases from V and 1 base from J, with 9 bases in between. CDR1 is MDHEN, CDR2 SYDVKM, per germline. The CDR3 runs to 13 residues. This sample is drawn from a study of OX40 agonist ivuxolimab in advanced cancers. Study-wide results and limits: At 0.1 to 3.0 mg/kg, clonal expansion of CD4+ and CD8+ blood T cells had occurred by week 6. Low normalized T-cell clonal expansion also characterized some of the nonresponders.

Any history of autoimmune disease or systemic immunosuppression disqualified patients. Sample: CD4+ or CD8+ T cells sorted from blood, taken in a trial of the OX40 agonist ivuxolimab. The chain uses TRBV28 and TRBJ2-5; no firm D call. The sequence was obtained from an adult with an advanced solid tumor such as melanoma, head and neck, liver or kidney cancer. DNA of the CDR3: TGTGCCAGCAGGTTACAGCTCCAAGAGACCCAGTACTTC. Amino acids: CASRLQLQETQYF.